This T cell receptor beta chain originates from a study of T cell repertoires in cytomegalovirus infection. A note on this clonotype: The antigen remains undetermined.

Study outcomes and limitations: Ex vivo responses were dominated by HLA-C-restricted CMV-specific TCR beta clonotypes.

TCRdb passed the reads through MiXCR, listing each CDR3 protein once. Here the sample spans approximately 500,000 distinct CDR3 sequences, 15% to 20% being singletons. Germline V gives CDR1 SGDLS, CDR2 YYNGEE. V dropped 4 bases and J dropped 7; count of bases not matched to a gene: 7. This CDR3 region has 14 residues. The sample taken for sequencing was CD8+ T cells from PBMCs. The chain uses TRBV9 and TRBJ2-1; 8 bases line up with TRBD2. The origin of this receptor is a human donor in good health (CMV status not recorded). Some clones in this sample may be carry-over from other donors' samples. The CDR3 DNA reads TGTGCCAGCAGCCCCCGGACTAGCAGTAATGAGCAGTTCTTC. Amino acids: CASSPRTSSNEQFF.